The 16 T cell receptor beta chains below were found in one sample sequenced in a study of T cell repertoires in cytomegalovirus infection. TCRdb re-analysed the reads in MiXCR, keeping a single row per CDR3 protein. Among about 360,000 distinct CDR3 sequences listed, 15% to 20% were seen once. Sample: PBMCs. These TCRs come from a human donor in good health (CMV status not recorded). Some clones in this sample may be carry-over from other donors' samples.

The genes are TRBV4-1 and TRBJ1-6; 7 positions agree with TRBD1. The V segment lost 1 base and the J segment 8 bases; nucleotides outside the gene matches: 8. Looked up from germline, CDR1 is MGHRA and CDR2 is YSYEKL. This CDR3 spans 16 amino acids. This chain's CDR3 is CASSQVAGGVHSPLHF. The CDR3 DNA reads TGCGCCAGCAGCCAAGTCGCAGGGGGGGTCCATTCACCCCTCCACTTT.

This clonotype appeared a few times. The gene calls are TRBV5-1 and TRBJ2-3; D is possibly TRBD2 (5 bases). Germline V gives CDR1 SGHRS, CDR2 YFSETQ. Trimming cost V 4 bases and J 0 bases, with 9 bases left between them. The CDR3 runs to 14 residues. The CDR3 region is CASSMGGSTDTQYF. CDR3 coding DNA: TGCGCCAGCAGCATGGGCGGGAGCACAGATACGCAGTATTTT.

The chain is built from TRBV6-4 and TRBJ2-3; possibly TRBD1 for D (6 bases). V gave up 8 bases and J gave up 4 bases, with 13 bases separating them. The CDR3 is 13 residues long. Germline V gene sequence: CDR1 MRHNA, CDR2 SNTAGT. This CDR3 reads CASAGTIADTQYF. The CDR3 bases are TGTGCCAGCGCCGGGACAATTGCAGATACGCAGTATTTT.

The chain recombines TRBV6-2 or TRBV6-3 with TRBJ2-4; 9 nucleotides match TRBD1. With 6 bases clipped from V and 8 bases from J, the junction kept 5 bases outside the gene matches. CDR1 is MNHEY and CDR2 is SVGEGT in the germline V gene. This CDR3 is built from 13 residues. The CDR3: CASRGTGFDIQYF. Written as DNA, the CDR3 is TGTGCCAGCAGAGGGACAGGGTTTGACATTCAGTACTTC.

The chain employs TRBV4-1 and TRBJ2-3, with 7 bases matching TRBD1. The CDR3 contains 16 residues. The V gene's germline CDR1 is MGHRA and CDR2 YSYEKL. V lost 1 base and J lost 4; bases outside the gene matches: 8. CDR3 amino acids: CASSQVRDRVPDTQYF. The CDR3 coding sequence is TGCGCCAGCAGCCAAGTCAGAGACAGGGTTCCAGATACGCAGTATTTT.

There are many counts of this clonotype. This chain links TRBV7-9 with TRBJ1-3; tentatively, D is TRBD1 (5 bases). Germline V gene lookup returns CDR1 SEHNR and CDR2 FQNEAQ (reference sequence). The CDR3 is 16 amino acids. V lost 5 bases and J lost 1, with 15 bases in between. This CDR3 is CASSHNVGGSGNTIYF. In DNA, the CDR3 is TGTGCCAGCAGCCACAACGTCGGGGGATCTGGAAACACCATATATTTT.

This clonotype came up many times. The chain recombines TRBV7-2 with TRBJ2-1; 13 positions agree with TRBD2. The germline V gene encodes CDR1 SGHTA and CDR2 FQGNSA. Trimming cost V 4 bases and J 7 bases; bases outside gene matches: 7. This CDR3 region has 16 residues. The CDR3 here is CASSYGLAGVLNEQFF. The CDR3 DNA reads TGTGCCAGCAGCTACGGACTAGCGGGAGTTCTTAATGAGCAGTTCTTC. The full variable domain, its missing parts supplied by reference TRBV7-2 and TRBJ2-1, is GAGVSQSPSNKVTEKGKDVELRCDPISGHTALYWYRQSLGQGLEFLIYFQGNSAPDKSGLPSDRFSAERTGGSVSTLTIQRTQQEDSAVYLCASSYGLAGVLNEQFFGPGTRLTVL.

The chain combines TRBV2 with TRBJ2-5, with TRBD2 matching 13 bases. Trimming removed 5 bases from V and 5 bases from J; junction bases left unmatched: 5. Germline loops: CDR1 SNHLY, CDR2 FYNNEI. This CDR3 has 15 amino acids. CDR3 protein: CASSRLAGGLETQYF. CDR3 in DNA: TGTGCCAGCAGTCGACTAGCGGGGGGTTTGGAGACCCAGTACTTC.

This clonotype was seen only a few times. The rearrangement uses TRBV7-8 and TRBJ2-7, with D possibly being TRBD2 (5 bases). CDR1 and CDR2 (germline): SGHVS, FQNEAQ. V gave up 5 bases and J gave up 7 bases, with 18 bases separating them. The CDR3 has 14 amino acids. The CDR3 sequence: CASSLRLTPKEQYF. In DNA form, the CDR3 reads TGTGCCAGCAGCCTTCGACTAACCCCCAAAGAGCAGTACTTC.

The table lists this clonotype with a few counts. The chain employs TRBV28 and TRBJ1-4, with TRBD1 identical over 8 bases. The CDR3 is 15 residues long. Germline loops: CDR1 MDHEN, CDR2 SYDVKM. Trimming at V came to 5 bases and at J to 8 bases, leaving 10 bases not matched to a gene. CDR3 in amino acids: CASSIRTGLDEKLFF. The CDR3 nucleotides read TGTGCCAGCAGTATCAGGACAGGGCTCGACGAAAAACTGTTTTTT.

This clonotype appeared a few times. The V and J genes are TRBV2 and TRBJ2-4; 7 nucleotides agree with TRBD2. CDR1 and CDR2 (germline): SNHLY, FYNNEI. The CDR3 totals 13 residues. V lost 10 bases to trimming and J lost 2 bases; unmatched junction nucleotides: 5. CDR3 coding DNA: TGTGCCACCCTCGGGACTACCAAAAACATTCAGTACTTC. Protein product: CATLGTTKNIQYF.

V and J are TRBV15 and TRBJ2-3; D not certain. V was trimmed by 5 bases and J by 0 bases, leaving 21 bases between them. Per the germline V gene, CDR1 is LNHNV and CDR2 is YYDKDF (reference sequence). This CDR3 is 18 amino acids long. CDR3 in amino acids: CATSSLRFLDPSTDTQYF. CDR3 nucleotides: TGTGCCACCAGCTCACTGAGATTTCTAGACCCTAGCACAGATACGCAGTATTTT.

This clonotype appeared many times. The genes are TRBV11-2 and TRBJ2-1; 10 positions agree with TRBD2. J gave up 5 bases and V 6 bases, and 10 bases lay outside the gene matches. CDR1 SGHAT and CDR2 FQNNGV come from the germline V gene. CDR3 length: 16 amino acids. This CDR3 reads CASRSVSGGSHNEQFF. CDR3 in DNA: TGTGCCAGCAGATCGGTTAGCGGGGGGTCCCACAATGAGCAGTTCTTC.

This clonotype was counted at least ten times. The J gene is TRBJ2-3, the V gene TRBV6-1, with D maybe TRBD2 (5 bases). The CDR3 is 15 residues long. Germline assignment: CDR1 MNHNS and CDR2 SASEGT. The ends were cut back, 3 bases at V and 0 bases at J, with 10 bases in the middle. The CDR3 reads CASSDPAASTDTQYF. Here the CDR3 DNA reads TGTGCCAGCAGTGATCCAGCGGCCAGCACAGATACGCAGTATTTT.

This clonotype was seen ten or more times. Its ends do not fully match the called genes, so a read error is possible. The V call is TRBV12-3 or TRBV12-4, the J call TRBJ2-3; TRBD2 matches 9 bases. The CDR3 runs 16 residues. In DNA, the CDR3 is TGTGCCAGCAGTGTAGCGGGGGCCGCTAGCACAGATACGCAGTATTTT. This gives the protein CASSVAGAASTDTQYF.

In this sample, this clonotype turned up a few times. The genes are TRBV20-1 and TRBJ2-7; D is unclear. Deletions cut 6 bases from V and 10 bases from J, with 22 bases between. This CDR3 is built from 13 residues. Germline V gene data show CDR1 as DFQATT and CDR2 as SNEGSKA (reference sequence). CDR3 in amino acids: CSASGPVNRAQYF. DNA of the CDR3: TGCAGTGCCTCCGGACCGGTTAATAGAGCTCAGTACTTC.